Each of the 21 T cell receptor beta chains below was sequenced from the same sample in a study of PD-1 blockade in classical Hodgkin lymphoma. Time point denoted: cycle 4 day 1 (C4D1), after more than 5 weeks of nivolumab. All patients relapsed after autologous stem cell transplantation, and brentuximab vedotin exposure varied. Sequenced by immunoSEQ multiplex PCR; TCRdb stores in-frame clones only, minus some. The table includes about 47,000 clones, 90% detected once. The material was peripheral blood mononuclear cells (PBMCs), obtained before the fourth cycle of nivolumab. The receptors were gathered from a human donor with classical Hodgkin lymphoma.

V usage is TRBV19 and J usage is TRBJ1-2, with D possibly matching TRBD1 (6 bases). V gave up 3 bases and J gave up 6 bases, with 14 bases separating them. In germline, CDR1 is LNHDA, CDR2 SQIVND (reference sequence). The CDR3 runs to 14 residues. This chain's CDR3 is CASSIYGTTHGYTF. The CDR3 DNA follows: TGTGCCAGTAGTATTTACGGGACAACTCATGGCTACACCTTC.

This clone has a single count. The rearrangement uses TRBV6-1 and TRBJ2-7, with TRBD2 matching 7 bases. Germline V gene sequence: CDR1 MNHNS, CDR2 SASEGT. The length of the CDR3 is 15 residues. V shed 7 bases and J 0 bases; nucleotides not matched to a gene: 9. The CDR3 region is CASTWTSPSSYEQYF. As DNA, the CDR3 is TGTGCCAGCACGTGGACTAGTCCGAGCTCCTACGAGCAGTACTTC.

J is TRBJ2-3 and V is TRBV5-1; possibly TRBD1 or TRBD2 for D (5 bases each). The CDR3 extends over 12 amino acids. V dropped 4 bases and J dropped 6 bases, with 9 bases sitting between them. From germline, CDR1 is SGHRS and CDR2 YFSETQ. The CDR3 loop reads CASSPWGDTQYF. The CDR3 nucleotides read TGCGCCAGCAGCCCGTGGGGGGATACGCAGTATTTT.

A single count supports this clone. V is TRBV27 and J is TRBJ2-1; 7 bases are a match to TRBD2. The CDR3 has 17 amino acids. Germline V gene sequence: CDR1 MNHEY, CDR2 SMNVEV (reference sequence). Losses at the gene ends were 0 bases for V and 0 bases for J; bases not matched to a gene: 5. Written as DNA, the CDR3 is TGTGCCAGCAGTTTATCCGAGCGGGATCACTCCTACAATGAGCAGTTCTTC. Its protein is CASSLSERDHSYNEQFF.

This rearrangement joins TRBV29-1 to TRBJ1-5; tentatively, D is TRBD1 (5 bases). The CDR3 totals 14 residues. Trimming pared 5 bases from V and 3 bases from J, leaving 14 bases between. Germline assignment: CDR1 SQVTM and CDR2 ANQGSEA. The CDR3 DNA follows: TGCAGCGTTCGAACGTCCAGGGACAATCAGCCCCAGCATTTT. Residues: CSVRTSRDNQPQHF.

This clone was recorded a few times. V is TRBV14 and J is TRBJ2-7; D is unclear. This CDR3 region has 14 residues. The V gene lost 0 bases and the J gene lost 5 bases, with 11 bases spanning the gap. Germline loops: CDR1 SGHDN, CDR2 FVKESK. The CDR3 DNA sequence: TGTGCCAGCAGCCAAGAGCGGATCCGCCACGAGCAGTACTTC. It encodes CASSQERIRHEQYF.

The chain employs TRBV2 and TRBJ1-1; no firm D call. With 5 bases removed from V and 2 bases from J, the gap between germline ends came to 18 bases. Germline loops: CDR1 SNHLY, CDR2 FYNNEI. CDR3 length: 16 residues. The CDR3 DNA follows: TGTGCCAGCAGTTCTGACAACCCCTTTCTTAACACTGAAGCTTTCTTT. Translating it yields CASSSDNPFLNTEAFF.

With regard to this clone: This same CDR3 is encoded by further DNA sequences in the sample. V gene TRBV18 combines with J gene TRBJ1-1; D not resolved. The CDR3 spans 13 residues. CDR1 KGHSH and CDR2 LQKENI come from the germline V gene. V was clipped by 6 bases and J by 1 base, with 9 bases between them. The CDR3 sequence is CASSPAGNTEAFF. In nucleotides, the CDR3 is TGTGCCAGCTCCCCAGCGGGGAACACTGAAGCTTTCTTT.

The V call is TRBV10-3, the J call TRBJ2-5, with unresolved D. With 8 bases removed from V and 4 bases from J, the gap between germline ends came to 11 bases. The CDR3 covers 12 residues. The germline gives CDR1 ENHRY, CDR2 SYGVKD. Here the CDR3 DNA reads TGTGCCATCTCGGCTGACCGAGAGACCCAGTACTTC. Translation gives CAISADRETQYF.

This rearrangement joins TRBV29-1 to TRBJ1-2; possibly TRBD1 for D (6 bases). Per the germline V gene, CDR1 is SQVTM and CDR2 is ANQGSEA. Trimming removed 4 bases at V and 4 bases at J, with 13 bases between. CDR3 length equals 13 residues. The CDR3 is CSVVGGAFYGYTF. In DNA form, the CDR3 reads TGCAGCGTTGTGGGGGGGGCGTTCTATGGCTACACCTTC. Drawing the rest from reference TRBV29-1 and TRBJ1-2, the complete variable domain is SAVISQKPSRDICQRGTSLTIQCQVDSQVTMMFWYRQQPGQSLTLIATANQGSEATYESGFVIDKFPISRPNLTFSTLTVSNMSPEDSSIYLCSVVGGAFYGYTFGSGTRLTVV.

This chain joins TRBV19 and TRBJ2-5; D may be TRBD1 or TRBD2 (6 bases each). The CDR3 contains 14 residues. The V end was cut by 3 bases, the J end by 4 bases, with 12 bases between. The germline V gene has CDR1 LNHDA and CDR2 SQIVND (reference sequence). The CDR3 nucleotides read TGTGCCAGTAGTATTCAGGGGAGGAGAGAGACCCAGTACTTC. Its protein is CASSIQGRRETQYF.

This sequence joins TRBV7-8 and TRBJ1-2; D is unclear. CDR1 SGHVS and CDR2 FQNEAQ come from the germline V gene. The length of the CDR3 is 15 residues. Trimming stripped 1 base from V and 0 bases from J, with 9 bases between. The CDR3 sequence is CASSLVRGANYGYTF. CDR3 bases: TGTGCCAGCAGCTTAGTACGGGGAGCTAACTATGGCTACACCTTC.

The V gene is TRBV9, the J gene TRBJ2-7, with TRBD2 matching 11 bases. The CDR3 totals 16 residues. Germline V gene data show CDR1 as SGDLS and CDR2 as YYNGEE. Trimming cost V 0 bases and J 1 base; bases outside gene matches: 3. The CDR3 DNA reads TGTGCCAGCAGCGTAGCCCCTAGCGGGAGGTCCTACGAGCAGTACTTC. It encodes CASSVAPSGRSYEQYF.

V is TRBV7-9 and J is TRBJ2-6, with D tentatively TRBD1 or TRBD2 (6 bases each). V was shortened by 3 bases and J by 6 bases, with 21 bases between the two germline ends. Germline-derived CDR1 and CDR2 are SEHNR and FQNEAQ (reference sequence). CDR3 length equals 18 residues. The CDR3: CASSFMGGVMVLANVLTF. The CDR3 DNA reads TGTGCCAGCAGCTTTATGGGGGGCGTGATGGTTCTGGCCAACGTCCTGACTTTC.

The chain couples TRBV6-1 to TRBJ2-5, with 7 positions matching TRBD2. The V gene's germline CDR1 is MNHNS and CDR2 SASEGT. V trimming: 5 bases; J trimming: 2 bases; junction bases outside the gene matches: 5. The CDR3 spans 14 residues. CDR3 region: CASSSRTRQETQYF. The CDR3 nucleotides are TGTGCCAGCAGTTCTAGGACTAGACAAGAGACCCAGTACTTC.

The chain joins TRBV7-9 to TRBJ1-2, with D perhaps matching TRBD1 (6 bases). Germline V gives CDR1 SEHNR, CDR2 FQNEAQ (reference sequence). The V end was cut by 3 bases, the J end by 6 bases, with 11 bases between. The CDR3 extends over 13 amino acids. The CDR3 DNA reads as TGTGCCAGCAGCTTCGGACAGATCAATGGCTACACCTTC. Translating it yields CASSFGQINGYTF.

This CDR3 reads CASSLDLGRGAFF. The CDR3 DNA follows: TGTGCCAGCAGTTTGGATCTCGGGCGTGGAGCTTTCTTT. The chain uses TRBV28 and TRBJ1-1; D uncertain. V was pared by 3 bases and J by 10 bases, with 15 bases between. This CDR3 region has 13 residues. Per the germline V gene, CDR1 is MDHEN and CDR2 is SYDVKM. The full variable domain, rest sourced from reference TRBV28 and TRBJ1-1, is DVKVTQSSRYLVKRTGEKVFLECVQDMDHENMFWYRQDPGLGLRLIYFSYDVKMKEKGDIPEGYSVSREKKERFSLILESASTNQTSMYLCASSLDLGRGAFFGQGTRLTVV.

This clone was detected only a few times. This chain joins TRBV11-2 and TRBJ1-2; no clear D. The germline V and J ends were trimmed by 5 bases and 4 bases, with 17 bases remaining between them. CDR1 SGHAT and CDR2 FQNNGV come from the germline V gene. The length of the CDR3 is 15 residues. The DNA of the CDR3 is TGTGCCAGCAGCCCCCGACCCATGGAAGGCTATGGCTACACCTTC. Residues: CASSPRPMEGYGYTF.

This CDR3 is CASSSNRGLFLLDTQYF. CDR3 bases: TGTGCCAGCAGCTCAAACAGGGGGCTTTTTTTGTTAGATACGCAGTATTTT. The chain joins TRBV7-6 to TRBJ2-3; 9 bases align to TRBD1. J lost 5 bases, V lost 4 bases, and 13 bases had no gene match. This CDR3 has 17 residues. The V gene's germline CDR1 is SGHVS and CDR2 FNYEAQ.

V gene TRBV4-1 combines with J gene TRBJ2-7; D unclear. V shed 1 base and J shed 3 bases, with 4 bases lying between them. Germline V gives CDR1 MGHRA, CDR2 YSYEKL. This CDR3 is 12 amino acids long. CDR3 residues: CASSQVNYEQYF. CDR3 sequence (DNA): TGCGCCAGCAGCCAAGTCAACTACGAGCAGTACTTC.

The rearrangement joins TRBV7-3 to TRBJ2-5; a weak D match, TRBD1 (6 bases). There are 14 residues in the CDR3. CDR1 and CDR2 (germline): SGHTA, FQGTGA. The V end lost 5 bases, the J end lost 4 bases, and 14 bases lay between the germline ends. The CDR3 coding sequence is TGTGCCAGCAGCCCTCAAGGGGGAGTAGAGACCCAGTACTTC. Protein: CASSPQGGVETQYF.